The 27 T cell receptor beta chains reported below all come from one sample, sequenced in a study of blood T cell repertoires in COVID-19. Only in-frame clones appear in the TCRdb table, and some are missing; sequencing was by immunoSEQ multiplex PCR. The data contain over 90,000 clones, over 65% of them singletons. What was sequenced was peripheral blood. These receptor sequences come from a man in his 70s with COVID-19, enrolled during active disease.

V usage is TRBV5-6 and J usage is TRBJ2-7; D possibly corresponds to TRBD1 (6 bases). Germline CDR1 and CDR2: SGHDT and YYEEEE. CDR3 length equals 15 residues. The V and J ends lost 4 bases and 0 bases respectively, with 14 bases between them. The CDR3 protein is CASSVIGGSSYEQYF. CDR3 bases: TGTGCCAGCAGCGTTATAGGGGGAAGCTCCTACGAGCAGTACTTC.

The rearrangement links TRBV7-2 to TRBJ2-1; 7 positions agree with TRBD1. CDR1 is SGHTA and CDR2 is FQGNSA in the germline V gene. The length of the CDR3 is 12 residues. Trimming at V came to 2 bases and at J to 14 bases, leaving 6 bases not matched to a gene. The CDR3 is CASSLKDRVKFF. The CDR3 nucleotides are TGTGCCAGCAGCTTAAAAGACAGGGTAAAGTTCTTC.

V gene TRBV10-3 combines with J gene TRBJ2-5; D is undetermined. Germline V gene data show CDR1 as ENHRY and CDR2 as SYGVKD. This CDR3 comprises 15 residues. Between the trimmed V and J ends, which lost 3 bases and 1 base, there was a span of 12 bases. The CDR3 DNA sequence: TGTGCCATCAGTGACGCAGGCCGACCCCAAGAGACCCAGTACTTC. Protein product: CAISDAGRPQETQYF.

The chain links TRBV11-2 to TRBJ2-5, with 7 bases aligning to TRBD1. V was pared by 7 bases and J by 5 bases, with 13 bases of the junction left unmatched. Germline V lookup: CDR1 SGHAT, CDR2 FQNNGV. This CDR3 contains 15 residues. For the CDR3, the DNA is TGTGCCAGCACCCAGGGGGACGGACGGTGGGAGACCCAGTACTTC. Amino acid sequence: CASTQGDGRWETQYF.

In its sample, this clone was seen a few times. V and J are TRBV9 and TRBJ2-2, with 8 nucleotides matching TRBD2. The CDR3 is 15 residues long. Germline V gene data show CDR1 as SGDLS and CDR2 as YYNGEE. V dropped 0 bases and J dropped 9; count of bases not matched to a gene: 7. Here the CDR3 reads CASSVEGLVIRELFF. The CDR3, as DNA: TGTGCCAGCAGCGTAGAGGGACTAGTTATCCGGGAGCTGTTTTTT.

The chain recombines TRBV5-1 with TRBJ2-7; 7 bases match TRBD1. V trimming: 4 bases; J trimming: 4 bases; junction bases outside the gene matches: 8. CDR1 is SGHRS and CDR2 is YFSETQ in the germline V gene. The CDR3 covers 14 residues. The chain's CDR3 is CASSTGDSTYEQYF. As DNA, the CDR3 is TGCGCCAGCAGCACCGGGGACAGCACTTACGAGCAGTACTTC.

The V gene is TRBV28, the J gene TRBJ2-5; TRBD2 is a possible D gene (6 bases). This CDR3 is built from 13 residues. V was trimmed by 4 bases and J by 5 bases, leaving 11 bases between them. CDR1 MDHEN and CDR2 SYDVKM come from the germline V gene. The CDR3 spells CASSSGSLETQYF. The CDR3 DNA follows: TGTGCCAGCAGTTCCGGGAGTCTCGAGACCCAGTACTTC.

This chain uses TRBV6-2 or TRBV6-3 with TRBJ2-3, with 7 bases matching TRBD2. Germline values: CDR1 MNHEY, CDR2 SVGEGT. J was trimmed by 5 bases and V by 2 bases; bases with no gene match: 10. This CDR3 contains 16 residues. This CDR3 reads CASSYRWEGVRDTQYF. The CDR3 coding sequence is TGTGCCAGCAGTTACCGTTGGGAGGGCGTGAGAGATACGCAGTATTTT.

V is TRBV14 and J is TRBJ1-5; 8 nucleotides line up with TRBD1. V shed 4 bases, J shed 7 bases, and the junction held 9 bases outside the gene matches. The CDR3 spans 15 residues. Germline lookup yields CDR1 SGHDN and CDR2 FVKESK. CDR3 region: CASSPGGVPQQPQHF. DNA of the CDR3: TGTGCCAGCAGCCCAGGGGGCGTCCCGCAACAGCCCCAGCATTTT.

The CDR3 region has the DNA TGTGCCAGCATGGACAGGAGCCAGATTAACTATGGCTACACCTTC. Its protein is CASMDRSQINYGYTF. The genes are TRBV6-5 and TRBJ1-2; 7 bases are a match to TRBD1. The J segment lost 1 base and the V segment lost 7 bases, leaving 9 bases of the junction unmatched. The CDR3 is 15 amino acids. Per the germline V gene, CDR1 is MNHEY and CDR2 is SVGAGI.

The chain links TRBV27 to TRBJ2-5, with D possibly TRBD2 on 6 matching bases. Trimming cost V 6 bases and J 0 bases, with 20 bases left between them. This CDR3 region has 17 residues. CDR1 is MNHEY and CDR2 is SMNVEV in the germline V gene (reference sequence). CDR3 loop: CASSVRPGGGYQETQYF. CDR3 DNA: TGTGCCAGCAGCGTTCGGCCGGGCGGAGGGTACCAAGAGACCCAGTACTTC.

The rearrangement uses TRBV29-1 and TRBJ1-2; the match to TRBD1 covers 9 bases. This CDR3 region has 13 residues. Unmatched junction bases numbered 7, after V lost 4 bases and J lost 7 bases. CDR1 and CDR2 from the germline V gene are SQVTM and ANQGSEA. CDR3 protein: CSVGGTGSGGYTF. The CDR3 DNA reads as TGCAGCGTTGGAGGGACAGGGTCGGGTGGCTACACCTTC.

This sequence joins TRBV7-9 and TRBJ2-1; 9 nucleotides agree with TRBD2. V was clipped by 5 bases and J by 4 bases; unmatched bases: 18. This CDR3 is built from 19 residues. Germline V gene data show CDR1 as SEHNR and CDR2 as FQNEAQ (reference sequence). In DNA form, the CDR3 reads TGTGCCAGCAGCCCACGGACTAGCGCCAGGGGTTGGGAATACAATGAGCAGTTCTTC. As protein: CASSPRTSARGWEYNEQFF.

V gene TRBV12-3 or TRBV12-4 combines with J gene TRBJ2-1, with D maybe TRBD1 (5 bases). The length of the CDR3 is 13 residues. V gave up 6 bases and J gave up 7 bases, with 13 bases separating them. The CDR3 is CASSHSGPNEQFF. The CDR3 DNA is TGTGCCAGCAGCCACTCAGGGCCGAATGAGCAGTTCTTC.

This clone was detected only a few times. The rearrangement links TRBV5-5 to TRBJ1-3; 11 bases line up with TRBD1. This CDR3 has 17 residues. Germline CDR1 and CDR2: SGHKS and YYEKEE (reference sequence). Trimming took 4 bases from V and 3 from J; bases not matched to a gene: 9. CDR3 in DNA: TGTGCCAGCAGCCAGGACAGGGGGCGGAACTTTGGAAACACCATATATTTT. Translated, it gives CASSQDRGRNFGNTIYF.

V gene TRBV5-1 combines with J gene TRBJ2-1; a possible D gene is TRBD2 (5 bases). Germline CDR1 and CDR2: SGHRS and YFSETQ. With 3 bases removed from V and 4 bases from J, the gap between germline ends came to 14 bases. The CDR3 has 15 amino acids. CDR3 coding DNA: TGCGCCAGCAGCTCGCAGAGCGGAGGATACAATGAGCAGTTCTTC. Translated: CASSSQSGGYNEQFF.

The chain uses TRBV5-1 and TRBJ1-1; D call uncertain. The CDR3 runs to 17 residues. V was shortened by 1 base and J by 5 bases, with 21 bases between the two germline ends. The germline gives CDR1 SGHRS, CDR2 YFSETQ. The CDR3 bases are TGCGCCAGCAGCTTGTTTATTAGCGGAGGGTCTGGGACTGAAGCTTTCTTT. Its translation: CASSLFISGGSGTEAFF. The full variable domain, its missing parts supplied by reference TRBV5-1 and TRBJ1-1, is KAGVTQTPRYLIKTRGQQVTLSCSPISGHRSVSWYQQTPGQGLQFLFEYFSETQRNKGNFPGRFSGRQFSNSRSEMNVSTLELGDSALYLCASSLFISGGSGTEAFFGQGTRLTVV.

This clone came up a few times. The rearrangement links TRBV3-1 (or the pseudogene TRBV3-2) to TRBJ2-5; D perhaps matches TRBD2 (5 bases). Between the trimmed V and J ends, which lost 6 bases and 1 base, there was a span of 9 bases. Per germline, CDR1 LGHDT and CDR2 YNNKEL (reference sequence). The CDR3 spans 13 residues. CDR3 amino acids: CASSSSGQETQYF. The CDR3 coding sequence is TGTGCCAGCAGTTCGAGCGGCCAAGAGACCCAGTACTTC.

J is TRBJ1-1 and V is TRBV29-1; possible D gene TRBD1, 5 bases. The CDR3 is 13 residues long. V was cut by 5 bases and J by 4 bases, with 14 bases left in between. Per germline, CDR1 SQVTM and CDR2 ANQGSEA. The CDR3 sequence is CSVKGAQGTEAFF. For the CDR3, the DNA is TGCAGCGTTAAAGGGGCGCAGGGCACTGAAGCTTTCTTT.

The chain recombines TRBV7-2 with TRBJ2-5; 9 positions match TRBD2. The germline CDR1 and CDR2 sequences are SGHTA and FQGNSA. The V gene end was trimmed by 5 bases and the J gene end by 7 bases; junction bases not matched to a gene: 11. The CDR3 extends over 15 amino acids. DNA for the CDR3: TGTGCCAGCAGCCTAGGACTAGCGCCTGAGGGGACCCAGTACTTC. It encodes CASSLGLAPEGTQYF.

V is TRBV24-1 and J is TRBJ2-5; D might be TRBD2 (5 bases). The length of the CDR3 is 15 residues. With 3 bases removed from V and 2 bases from J, the gap between germline ends came to 12 bases. Germline assignment: CDR1 KGHDR and CDR2 SFDVKD. CDR3 DNA: TGTGCCACCAGTGATGATCGGGGTGGGCAAGAGACCCAGTACTTC. Its translation: CATSDDRGGQETQYF.

The sample holds many counts of this clone. The chain employs TRBV19 and TRBJ1-1, with unresolved D. CDR3 size: 13 residues. Trimming took off 8 bases at V and 0 bases at J, with 10 bases between the two ends. In germline, CDR1 is LNHDA, CDR2 SQIVND (reference sequence). Here the CDR3 reads CASQETLNTEAFF. CDR3 nucleotides: TGTGCCAGTCAAGAGACACTGAACACTGAAGCTTTCTTT. Based on the CDR3 plus reference TRBV19 and TRBJ1-1, the full variable domain is DGGITQSPKYLFRKEGQNVTLSCEQNLNHDAMYWYRQDPGQGLRLIYYSQIVNDFQKGDIAEGYSVSREKKESFPLTVTSAQKNPTAFYLCASQETLNTEAFFGQGTRLTVV.

The chain couples TRBV4-2 to TRBJ2-7, with 9 bases matching TRBD1. The trim removed 1 base at V and 4 bases at J, leaving 2 bases unmatched. Germline V gene lookup returns CDR1 LGHNA and CDR2 YNFKEQ. CDR3 size: 14 residues. CDR3 protein: CASSQVGQGYEQYF. The CDR3 DNA sequence: TGTGCCAGCAGCCAAGTTGGACAGGGGTACGAGCAGTACTTC.

This chain links TRBV7-2 with TRBJ1-5; D unresolved. The CDR3 spans 14 residues. V was trimmed by 2 bases and J by 1 base, leaving 6 bases between them. The germline gives CDR1 SGHTA, CDR2 FQGNSA. CDR3 DNA sequence: TGTGCCAGCAGCTTAACCAGGAGCAATCAGCCCCAGCATTTT. This encodes CASSLTRSNQPQHF.

The V and J genes are TRBV6-5 and TRBJ1-4, with D tentatively TRBD1 (5 bases). The CDR3 runs 14 residues. With 7 bases removed from V and 8 bases from J, the gap between germline ends came to 17 bases. Germline-derived CDR1 and CDR2 are MNHEY and SVGAGI. CDR3 sequence (DNA): TGTGCCAGCACCGACGGGGGGGTGGGCGAAAAACTGTTTTTT. Its translation: CASTDGGVGEKLFF.

The chain uses TRBV19 and TRBJ1-4, with D maybe TRBD1 (6 bases). In germline, CDR1 is LNHDA, CDR2 SQIVND (reference sequence). The CDR3 extends over 15 amino acids. V lost 4 bases to trimming and J lost 4 bases, with 13 bases between them. CDR3 bases: TGTGCCAGTAGTAGCGGACAGAACAATAATGAAAAACTGTTTTTT. Its protein product is CASSSGQNNNEKLFF.

This clone was detected only once. The gene calls are TRBV29-1 and TRBJ2-1; TRBD2 is a possible D gene (5 bases). The V gene lost 6 bases and the J gene lost 11 bases, with 26 bases spanning the gap. The CDR3 is 15 residues long. In germline, CDR1 is SQVTM, CDR2 ANQGSEA. CDR3 loop: CSVETTTGSYSKQFF. CDR3 in DNA: TGCAGCGTAGAAACTACGACGGGATCCTATTCGAAGCAGTTCTTC.